The 27 T cell receptor beta chains presented below share a single source sample, sequenced in a study of human T cells and chemical hapten exposure. TCRdb reprocessed the RACE reads with MiXCR, giving one entry per CDR3 protein. The repertoire consists of tens of thousands of distinct CDR3 sequences, with roughly 13% occurring once and the leading ten covering roughly 2%. Documented time point: patch test 3, about 24 weeks after DPC sensitization. Sample treatment: therapeutic diphenylcyclopropenone sensitization with weekly scalp DPC. Unfractionated whole blood was the source from which total RNA was extracted. The input for sequencing was whole blood, taken in connection with sensitization to the hapten diphenylcyclopropenone (DPC). The receptors were sampled from a woman in her thirties or forties with alopecia areata. Some clones in this sample may be carry-over from other donors' samples.

This clonotype has at least ten counts. V is TRBV20-1 and J is TRBJ1-1; TRBD1 agrees at 7 bases. After removal of 6 bases from V and 0 bases from J, the junction contained 7 bases not matched to a gene. The germline V gene encodes CDR1 DFQATT and CDR2 SNEGSKA (reference sequence). The CDR3 covers 14 residues. The CDR3 here is CSAVPGQLNTEAFF. The CDR3 region has the DNA TGCAGTGCAGTCCCGGGACAGCTGAACACTGAAGCTTTCTTT.

This clonotype was detected many times. The conserved phenylalanine or tryptophan is not found at the CDR3 terminus, so this likely reflects a read error. No DNA is shown, since the ends of the CDR3 on it are uncertain; the CDR3 is the one TCRdb lists. V is TRBV7-2 and J is TRBJ2-1; the table names TRBD2, a call not compared with the DNA. Counting both end residues, the CDR3 totals 12 amino acids. CDR1 and CDR2 from the germline V gene are SGHTA and FQGNSA. CDR3 residues: CASNNHPRGPRD.

In its sample, this clonotype was seen a few times. The genes are TRBV29-1 and TRBJ2-3; 10 nucleotides match TRBD2. The V gene's germline CDR1 is SQVTM and CDR2 ANQGSEA. Germline trimming cut 4 bases from V and 1 base from J; bases unmatched to any gene: 5. This CDR3 has 15 residues. CDR3 bases: TGCAGCGTTGCCCCCGGGACTAGCGGCACAGATACGCAGTATTTT. Translated, it gives CSVAPGTSGTDTQYF.

This clonotype has just a few counts. The genes are TRBV28 and TRBJ2-1; the D gene is possibly TRBD2 (5 bases). CDR1 and CDR2 (germline): MDHEN, SYDVKM. Trimming removed 10 bases at V and 1 base at J, with 11 bases between. The CDR3 runs to 13 residues. The DNA for the CDR3 is TGTGCCACTCAACTAGAATCCTACAATGAGCAGTTCTTC. This sequence encodes CATQLESYNEQFF.

The sample holds many counts of this clonotype. The chain employs TRBV20-1 and TRBJ1-5; 7 bases line up with TRBD1. This CDR3 contains 13 residues. V trimming: 3 bases; J trimming: 11 bases; junction bases outside the gene matches: 10. Germline V CDR1 and CDR2: DFQATT, SNEGSKA (reference sequence). CDR3 DNA: TGCAGTGCTAGGATACAGGGGAAAGGGGCCCAGCATTTT. Translation gives CSARIQGKGAQHF.

This clonotype was picked up many times. The chain is built from TRBV18 and TRBJ1-2; 7 bases match TRBD1. The germline V gene has CDR1 KGHSH and CDR2 LQKENI. Trimming removed 4 bases from V and 0 bases from J; junction bases left unmatched: 14. This CDR3 region has 18 residues. CDR3 in DNA: TGTGCCAGCTCACGACGGGAAGGGGGCACTTCTTCTAACTATGGCTACACCTTC. It codes for CASSRREGGTSSNYGYTF.

By share, this clonotype counts as medium-sized. The gene calls are TRBV3-1 and TRBJ1-5, with D unresolved. V was trimmed by 4 bases and J by 2 bases, leaving 9 bases between them. The length of the CDR3 is 14 residues. Germline V CDR1 and CDR2: LGHDT, YNNKEL (reference sequence). CDR3 loop: CASSRTIGNQPQHF. The CDR3 coding sequence is TGTGCCAGCAGCCGGACGATCGGCAATCAGCCCCAGCATTTT.

The chain links TRBV29-1 to TRBJ1-2; D gene unclear. CDR3 length equals 12 residues. V lost 7 bases and J 4 bases, leaving 13 bases between the germline ends. Germline V gene data show CDR1 as SQVTM and CDR2 as ANQGSEA. The CDR3 region has the DNA TGCAGCGCCGGACCCGAGGGCTATGGCTACACCTTC. Protein: CSAGPEGYGYTF.

Many counts were recorded for this clonotype. This chain connects TRBV7-9 to TRBJ2-5; 9 nucleotides agree with TRBD1. Germline values: CDR1 SEHNR, CDR2 FQNEAQ (reference sequence). The CDR3 sequence is 15 residues long. Trimming took 6 bases from V and 3 from J; bases not matched to a gene: 8. The CDR3 region has the DNA TGTGCCAGCAGGGCCCCCACAGGGGGCGAAGAGACCCAGTACTTC. It yields the protein CASRAPTGGEETQYF.

This clonotype occurred many times. This chain connects TRBV5-1 to TRBJ2-1; the match to TRBD1 covers 9 bases. This CDR3 comprises 16 residues. The germline V gene has CDR1 SGHRS and CDR2 YFSETQ. V shed 0 bases and J 2 bases; nucleotides not matched to a gene: 3. The CDR3 DNA sequence: TGCGCCAGCAGCTTGGAACAGGGGGCTCCCTACAATGAGCAGTTCTTC. Translated: CASSLEQGAPYNEQFF.

This clonotype was counted many times. The J gene is TRBJ1-5, the V gene TRBV19, with 10 bases identical to TRBD1. The V gene end was trimmed by 7 bases and the J gene end by 7 bases; junction bases not matched to a gene: 10. Germline values: CDR1 LNHDA, CDR2 SQIVND (reference sequence). The CDR3 consists of 15 residues. This CDR3 reads CASTPGTGALQPQHF. CDR3 in DNA: TGTGCCAGTACCCCGGGGACAGGGGCATTGCAGCCCCAGCATTTT.

In its sample, this clonotype was seen many times. The gene calls are TRBV12-3 or TRBV12-4 and TRBJ1-2; D not resolved. The CDR3 covers 11 residues. Trimming removed 6 bases from V and 7 bases from J, with 9 bases in between. The CDR3 spells CASSLGGGYTF. CDR3 nucleotide sequence: TGTGCCAGCAGCCTAGGTGGTGGCTACACCTTC.

This clonotype occurred many times. V gene TRBV6-2 or TRBV6-3 combines with J gene TRBJ1-5; D not certain. V was trimmed by 2 bases and J by 6 bases, leaving 14 bases between them. Per germline, CDR1 MNHEY and CDR2 SVGEGT. The CDR3 contains 15 residues. Here the CDR3 DNA reads TGTGCCAGCAGTTACGGAGGGTCGGGGAGTCAGCCCCAGCATTTT. This encodes CASSYGGSGSQPQHF.

This clonotype came up many times. This chain joins TRBV6-6 and TRBJ1-1, with a tentative D call TRBD1 (6 bases). CDR1 and CDR2 (germline): MNHNY, SVGAGI (reference sequence). V was trimmed by 6 bases and J by 3 bases, leaving 14 bases between them. The length of the CDR3 is 14 residues. The CDR3 loop is CASSQQGMDTEAFF. The CDR3 coding sequence is TGTGCCAGCAGCCAGCAGGGGATGGACACTGAAGCTTTCTTT.

This clonotype occurred a few times. The chain joins TRBV29-1 to TRBJ2-3; 10 bases map to TRBD2. This CDR3 region has 14 residues. V trimming: 4 bases; J trimming: 1 base; junction bases outside the gene matches: 2. Germline V gives CDR1 SQVTM, CDR2 ANQGSEA. The CDR3 bases are TGCAGCGTTGCCGGACTAGCGGGCACAGATACGCAGTATTTT. As protein: CSVAGLAGTDTQYF.

The V gene is TRBV6-6, the J gene TRBJ1-4, with 7 nucleotides matching TRBD1. J lost 1 base, V lost 2 bases, and 7 bases had no gene match. This CDR3 has 17 residues. Germline V gene data show CDR1 as MNHNY and CDR2 as SVGAGI (reference sequence). This chain's CDR3 is CASSYGSGQETNEKLFF. The CDR3 DNA is TGTGCCAGCAGTTACGGAAGTGGACAGGAAACTAATGAAAAACTGTTTTTT.

This clonotype has more than one count but fewer than ten. The CDR3 DNA reads TGCAGCGCCCGCTCTGGGGCCAACGTCCTGACTTTC. Its translation is CSARSGANVLTF. V gene TRBV29-1 combines with J gene TRBJ2-6; D gene unclear. Trimming removed 7 bases from V and 0 bases from J, with 4 bases in between. Germline V gives CDR1 SQVTM, CDR2 ANQGSEA. The CDR3 has 12 residues. Full variable domain (outside the CDR3, taken from reference TRBV29-1 and TRBJ2-6): SAVISQKPSRDICQRGTSLTIQCQVDSQVTMMFWYRQQPGQSLTLIATANQGSEATYESGFVIDKFPISRPNLTFSTLTVSNMSPEDSSIYLCSARSGANVLTFGAGSRLTVL.

The chain joins TRBV29-1 to TRBJ1-1; no clear D gene. The CDR3 is 13 amino acids. CDR1 is SQVTM and CDR2 is ANQGSEA in the germline V gene. The V gene lost 0 bases and the J gene lost 8 bases, with 13 bases spanning the gap. Here the CDR3 reads CSVEDLRQAEAFF. The CDR3 DNA reads as TGCAGCGTTGAAGATTTAAGGCAGGCCGAAGCTTTCTTT. The full variable domain, with the rest looked up from reference TRBV29-1 and TRBJ1-1, is SAVISQKPSRDICQRGTSLTIQCQVDSQVTMMFWYRQQPGQSLTLIATANQGSEATYESGFVIDKFPISRPNLTFSTLTVSNMSPEDSSIYLCSVEDLRQAEAFFGQGTRLTVV.

This clonotype was detected a few times. The chain has TRBV28 and TRBJ2-5, with D possibly being TRBD1 or TRBD2 (6 bases each). The CDR3 has 14 amino acids. Between the trimmed V and J ends, which lost 2 bases and 5 bases, there was a span of 12 bases. CDR1 and CDR2 from the germline V gene are MDHEN and SYDVKM. CDR3 sequence reads: CASSLTGARETQYF. The CDR3 region has the DNA TGTGCCAGCAGTTTAACGGGGGCCAGGGAGACCCAGTACTTC. Variable domain in full (rest from reference TRBV28 and TRBJ2-5): DVKVTQSSRYLVKRTGEKVFLECVQDMDHENMFWYRQDPGLGLRLIYFSYDVKMKEKGDIPEGYSVSREKKERFSLILESASTNQTSMYLCASSLTGARETQYFGPGTRLLVL.

The chain combines TRBV20-1 with TRBJ2-7; TRBD1 matches at 7 bases. V lost 5 bases to trimming and J lost 2 bases; unmatched junction nucleotides: 6. There are 13 residues in the CDR3. CDR1 is DFQATT and CDR2 is SNEGSKA in the germline V gene (reference sequence). The CDR3 nucleotides read TGCAGTGCTCCCCGGGACAGTACCTACGAGCAGTACTTC. As protein: CSAPRDSTYEQYF.

This clonotype has ten or more counts. This chain links TRBV2 with TRBJ1-5; 7 positions match TRBD1. Per germline, CDR1 SNHLY and CDR2 FYNNEI. The CDR3 contains 15 residues. The V gene end was trimmed by 6 bases and the J gene end by 0 bases; junction bases not matched to a gene: 5. For the CDR3, the DNA is TGTGCCAGCAGCCCCGACAGGGTTAGCAATCAGCCCCAGCATTTT. As protein: CASSPDRVSNQPQHF.

V and J are TRBV28 and TRBJ2-1, with 15 bases matching TRBD2. The V gene's germline CDR1 is MDHEN and CDR2 SYDVKM. V was clipped by 5 bases and J by 12 bases; unmatched bases: 8. The CDR3 loop spans 15 amino acids. The CDR3 coding sequence is TGTGCCAGCAGTCCCGGACTAGCGGGGGGGCGCGGGCAGTTCTTC. Its translation: CASSPGLAGGRGQFF.

This clonotype was seen at least ten times. The chain joins TRBV7-9 to TRBJ2-1; a possible D gene is TRBD2 (6 bases). From germline, CDR1 is SEHNR and CDR2 FQNEAQ (reference sequence). Trimming took 3 bases from V and 7 from J, leaving 25 bases between them. This CDR3 region has 18 residues. The CDR3 sequence: CASSFAGTHLGPGNEQFF. In DNA form, the CDR3 reads TGTGCCAGCAGCTTTGCGGGGACCCACCTGGGCCCTGGAAATGAGCAGTTCTTC.

The CDR3 DNA follows: TGCAGTGCTAGGGTAGCGGATAATTCACCCCTCCACTTT. Amino acids: CSARVADNSPLHF. V usage is TRBV20-1 and J usage is TRBJ1-6, with D unclear. Germline CDR1 reads DFQATT; CDR2 reads SNEGSKA (reference sequence). Trimming stripped 3 bases from V and 5 bases from J, with 8 bases between. The CDR3 runs 13 residues.

The chain recombines TRBV28 with TRBJ1-2; D unclear. The CDR3 spans 14 residues. CDR1 and CDR2 (germline): MDHEN, SYDVKM. Between the trimmed V and J ends, which lost 8 bases and 4 bases, there was a span of 17 bases. CDR3 loop: CASSTARTGYGYTF. The DNA of the CDR3 is TGTGCCAGCTCCACCGCAAGGACGGGCTATGGCTACACCTTC.

The table lists this clonotype with many counts. The CDR3 is CASSHKGQGIREQYF. The CDR3 DNA is TGCGCCAGCAGTCACAAGGGACAGGGTATCCGTGAGCAGTACTTC. The V gene is TRBV23-1, the J gene TRBJ2-7; 9 nucleotides match TRBD1. TRBV23-1 is known as an ORF, though its function is uncertain. The CDR3 sequence is 15 residues long. The V segment lost 3 bases and the J segment 7 bases; nucleotides outside the gene matches: 10.

The sample holds a few counts of this clonotype. CDR3 residues: CSVSINSNQPQHF. In nucleotides, the CDR3 is TGCAGCGTGTCCATTAATAGCAATCAGCCCCAGCATTTT. V usage is TRBV29-1 and J usage is TRBJ1-5; no clear D gene. V dropped 6 bases and J dropped 0 bases, with 9 bases sitting between them. CDR1 is SQVTM and CDR2 is ANQGSEA in the germline V gene. The length of the CDR3 is 13 residues. The full variable domain, completed using reference TRBV29-1 and TRBJ1-5, is SAVISQKPSRDICQRGTSLTIQCQVDSQVTMMFWYRQQPGQSLTLIATANQGSEATYESGFVIDKFPISRPNLTFSTLTVSNMSPEDSSIYLCSVSINSNQPQHFGDGTRLSIL.